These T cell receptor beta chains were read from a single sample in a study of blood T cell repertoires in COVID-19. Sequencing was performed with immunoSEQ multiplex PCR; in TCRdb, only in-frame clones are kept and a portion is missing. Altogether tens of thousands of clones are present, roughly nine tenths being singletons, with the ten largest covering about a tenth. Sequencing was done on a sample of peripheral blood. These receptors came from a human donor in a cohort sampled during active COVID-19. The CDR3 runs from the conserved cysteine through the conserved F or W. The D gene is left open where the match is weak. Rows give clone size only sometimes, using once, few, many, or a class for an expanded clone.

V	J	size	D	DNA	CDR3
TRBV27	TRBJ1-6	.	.	TGTGCCAGCAGCCAGGGTCTAAATTCACCCCTCCACTTT	CASSQGLNSPLHF
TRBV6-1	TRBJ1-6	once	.	TGTGCCAGCAGTGAATCGCCAGGGCCGAGGTCACCCCTCCACTTT	CASSESPGPRSPLHF
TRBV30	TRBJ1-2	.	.	TGTGCCTGGAGTCGAGCTAACTATGGCTACACCTTC	CAWSRANYGYTF
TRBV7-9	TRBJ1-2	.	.	TGTGCCAGCAGCTTACTACCTGACTCCTATGGCTACACCTTC	CASSLLPDSYGYTF
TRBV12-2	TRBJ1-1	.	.	TGTGCAAGTCGCTCTCACTCCGACACTGAAGCTTTCTTT	CASRSHSDTEAFF
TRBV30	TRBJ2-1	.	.	TGTGCCTGGAGCCTACTAGATAATGAGCAGTTCTTC	CAWSLLDNEQFF
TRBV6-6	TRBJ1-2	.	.	TGTGCCAGCTCAGCTAACTATGGCTACACCTTC	CASSANYGYTF
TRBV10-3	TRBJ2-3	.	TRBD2	TGTGCCATCAGTGAGGCTAGCGGGTACGGCACAGATACGCAGTATTTT	CAISEASGYGTDTQYF
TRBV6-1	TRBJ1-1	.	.	TGTGCCAGCAGTGAACTGGGGCCAAACACTGAAGCTTTCTTT	CASSELGPNTEAFF
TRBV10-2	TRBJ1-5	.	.	TGCGCCAGCGGACCGAACAGGCAGGGAAATCAGCCCCAGCATTTT	CASGPNRQGNQPQHF